Listed below are T cell receptor beta chains from one sample, sequenced in a study of CD8 T cells in ankylosing spondylitis. TCRdb re-derived calls from the 5' RACE reads in MiXCR, one entry per CDR3 protein. The sample has some 250,000 distinct CDR3 sequences; under 30% are singletons. Sequencing was carried out using blood, either unsorted or a sorted T cell fraction (not recorded which). The receptor set was obtained from a male donor with ankylosing spondylitis or in good health (not recorded which). Each CDR3 is given with its conserved first and last residue. D genes are given only for firm matches. Clone size is given for some rows only: seen once, a few or many times, or a class if the clone is expanded.

TRBV6-5	TRBJ2-1	-	-	TGTGCCAGCAGTTATACGACCGGGACGTTTCTCTGGGAGCAGTTCTTC	CASSYTTGTFLWEQFF
TRBV12-3/TRBV12-4	TRBJ1-6	TRBD1	once	TGTGCCAGCAGTTTCTGGACAGGCTCCTATAATTCACCCCTCCACTTT	CASSFWTGSYNSPLHF
TRBV20-1	TRBJ2-3	-	many	TGCAGTGCTAGTTACAGGGCCACTAGCACAGATACGCAGTATTTT	CSASYRATSTDTQYF
TRBV6-5	TRBJ2-2	-	once	TGTGCCAGCACAGGGTACACCGGGGAGCTGTTTTTT	CASTGYTGELFF
TRBV7-3	TRBJ2-3	-	-	TGTGCCAGCAGGGGTTCGAAAAATACGCAGTATTTT	CASRGSKNTQYF
TRBV5-1	TRBJ2-5	-	-	TGCGCCAGCAGCATACAAACAGGGCAAGAGACCCAGTACTTC	CASSIQTGQETQYF
TRBV10-3	TRBJ1-1	TRBD1	many	TGTGCCATCAGTGATCCTGGACAGGGGGCATCTGAAGCTTTCTTT	CAISDPGQGASEAFF
TRBV6-1	TRBJ2-1	-	many	TGTGCCAGCAGGGGGTGGACAGCCGACAATGAGCAGTTCTTC	CASRGWTADNEQFF
TRBV4-1	TRBJ2-6	-	-	TGCGCCAGCCTCTCTGGGGCCAACGTCCTGACTTTC	CASLSGANVLTF
TRBV12-3/TRBV12-4	TRBJ1-5	-	few	TGTGCCAGCAGTCCCCGTCAGGGTAATCAGCCCCAGCATTTT	CASSPRQGNQPQHF
TRBV5-5	TRBJ2-7	TRBD1	-	TGTGCCAGCACACATCTGGGGACAGGGGGCTACGAGCAGTACTTC	CASTHLGTGGYEQYF
TRBV20-1	TRBJ2-5	-	many	TGCAGTGCAGAGGCCCTGGGAGAGACCCAGTACTTC	CSAEALGETQYF